The subject of this entry is one T cell receptor (beta chain). This CDR3 comprises 13 residues. Germline V CDR1 and CDR2: LNHDA, SQIVND (reference sequence). This table comes from immunoSEQ multiplex PCR, and its TCRdb copy is limited to in-frame clones, with some not included. In the table there are under 25,000 clones, 90% to 95% of which are singletons. The data stem from a study of T cells in localized non-small cell lung cancer. The sequence came from a male donor at least 60 years old with stage I squamous cell lung carcinoma. The specimen comprised peripheral blood, sampled before any cancer treatment. The chain employs TRBV19 and TRBJ2-3; the match to TRBD2 covers 9 bases. The CDR3 loop is CAKSKREVDTQYF. The CDR3 nucleotides read TGTGCAAAATCCAAGCGGGAGGTAGATACGCAGTATTTT.